A single T cell receptor beta chain is shown here with its context. The CDR3 sequence is 15 residues long. CDR1 SGDLS and CDR2 YYNGEE come from the germline V gene. Unmatched junction bases numbered 3, after V lost 2 bases and J lost 4 bases. This record comes from a study of blood T cells in healthy people across ages. A second PCR of roughly 7 to 11 cycles used a sample-barcoded 5' primer and a J-beta primer mix. TCRdb itself ran the 5' RACE reads through MiXCR, one entry per CDR3 protein. The sample contains about 1.6 million distinct CDR3 sequences, roughly 32% of which appear only once. The chain employs TRBV9 and TRBJ2-5; TRBD2 agrees at 12 bases. Sequenced material: blood. This clonotype was obtained from a woman under 40 in good health. CDR3 DNA: TGTGCCAGCAGCGTGATGGGACTAGCGGGAGAGACCCAGTACTTC. It is translated as CASSVMGLAGETQYF.